This T cell receptor beta chain was identified in a study of blood T cell repertoires in COVID-19. Turning to the study itself: Samples of COVID-19 (acute and convalescent) were obtained from the United States, Italy and Spain. PBMCs, B-cell-depleted T cells, or T cells provided the cDNA or gDNA that made up the material.

Per the study methods: Estimation of nucleated cell counts was performed using reference gene primer amplification. This table comes from immunoSEQ multiplex PCR, and its TCRdb copy is limited to in-frame clones, with some not included. D and trimming come from the DNA, and the V and J calls and clone size come from that table. The sample comprises approximately 200,000 clones, almost 90% of which are singletons, and less than 3.5% rests with the top ten. V lost 9 bases, J lost 1 base, and 5 bases stayed unmatched. The germline V gene encodes CDR1 LNHDA and CDR2 SQIVND (reference sequence). This CDR3 has 13 amino acids.

This chain joins TRBV19 and TRBJ2-5; 7 nucleotides agree with TRBD2. Sequenced: peripheral blood. The sequence came from an older woman with acute or convalescent COVID-19. The CDR3 nucleotides read TGTGCCAGCGGGGACTACAGCCAAGAGACCCAGTACTTC. The encoded protein is CASGDYSQETQYF.